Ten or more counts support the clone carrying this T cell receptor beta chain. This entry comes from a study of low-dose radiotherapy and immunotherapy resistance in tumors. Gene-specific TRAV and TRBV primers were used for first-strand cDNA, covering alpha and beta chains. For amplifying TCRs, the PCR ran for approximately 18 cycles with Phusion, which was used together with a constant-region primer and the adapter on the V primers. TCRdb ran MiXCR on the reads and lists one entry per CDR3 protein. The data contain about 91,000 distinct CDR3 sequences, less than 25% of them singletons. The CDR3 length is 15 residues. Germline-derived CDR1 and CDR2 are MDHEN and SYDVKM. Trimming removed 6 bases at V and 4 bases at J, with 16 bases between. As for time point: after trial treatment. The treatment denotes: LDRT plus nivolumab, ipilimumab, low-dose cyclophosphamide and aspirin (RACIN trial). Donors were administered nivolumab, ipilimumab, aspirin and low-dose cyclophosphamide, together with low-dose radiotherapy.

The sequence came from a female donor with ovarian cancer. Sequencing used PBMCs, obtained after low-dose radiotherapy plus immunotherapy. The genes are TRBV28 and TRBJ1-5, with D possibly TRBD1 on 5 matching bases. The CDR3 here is CASRIPRERNQPQHF. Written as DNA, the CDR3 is TGTGCCAGCAGGATCCCCAGGGAGCGAAATCAGCCCCAGCATTTT.